This T cell receptor (beta chain) was recovered during a study of cytomegalovirus exposure and HLA in healthy donors. Study background: Earlier sequencing of about 179 million T cells yielded about 120 million unique TCR beta sequences. Study-level findings and limits: Overall, approximately 150 TCR beta chains were annotated as cytomegalovirus-associated. Rarity marked most TCR sequences, yet some public TCRs occurred in many donors.

PCR primers comprised 60 Vbeta and 13 Jbeta primers. TCRdb's copy holds only in-frame clones and misses some; the assay was immunoSEQ multiplex PCR. The ten top clones account for approximately 1%, within a sample of approximately 210,000 clones. A word on this clone: The antigen remains unidentified. Compared with germline, one end of the junction differs, possibly owing to a read error. The same CDR3 also results from other DNA sequences found in this sample.

This clonotype originated in a woman aged 30 to 39 in good health and CMV-seropositive. Sequencing was done on a sample of PBMCs.

The DNA for the CDR3 is TGCGCCACCAGCAGAGAGCGGGGGACTCACTATGGCTACACCTTC. Translation gives CATSRERGTHYGYTF. The gene calls are TRBV15 and TRBJ1-2; a weak D match, TRBD1 (5 bases). The CDR3 contains 15 residues. Per the germline V gene, CDR1 is LNHNV and CDR2 is YYDKDF (reference sequence).